This T cell receptor (beta chain) emerged from a study of OX40 agonist ivuxolimab in advanced cancers. A history of autoimmune disease or systemic immunosuppression excluded patients. This clone was found once. Antigen specificity is unknown. The CDR3 is made up of 13 amino acids. Deletions cut 4 bases from V and 1 base from J, with 5 bases between. CDR1 is MNHNS and CDR2 is SASEGT in the germline V gene. Study-level results: Some patients who did not respond also had low normalized T-cell clonal expansion. Among patients with partial responses at 0.1-3.0 mg/kg, clonal expansion was among the lowest.

Sequencing was performed with immunoSEQ multiplex PCR; in TCRdb, only in-frame clones are kept and a portion is missing. This sample has tens of thousands of clones, with 80% to 95% found just once. The sequence came from an adult with an advanced solid tumor such as melanoma, head and neck, liver or kidney cancer. Sequenced material: CD4+ or CD8+ T cells sorted from blood, taken in a trial of the OX40 agonist ivuxolimab. The rearrangement joins TRBV6-1 to TRBJ2-1; D uncertain. As DNA, the CDR3 is TGTGCCAGCAGTGTACGATCCTACAATGAGCAGTTCTTC. It yields the protein CASSVRSYNEQFF.